The 14 T cell receptor beta chains below all came from one sample that was sequenced in a study of blood T cell repertoires in COVID-19. The protocol was immunoSEQ multiplex PCR, while the TCRdb copy is restricted to in-frame clones and leaves out a portion. The table shows 300,000 to 400,000 clones, with around nine tenths occurring only once. Sample: peripheral blood. Receptors were obtained from a woman in her seventies with COVID-19, enrolled during active disease.

This clone was counted a few times. The rearrangement joins TRBV7-9 to TRBJ2-7, with 12 bases that match TRBD1. This CDR3 contains 15 residues. Looked up from germline, CDR1 is SEHNR and CDR2 is FQNEAQ (reference sequence). V trimming: 4 bases; J trimming: 4 bases; junction bases outside the gene matches: 5. CDR3 sequence: CASSSPGQGAYEQYF. The CDR3 DNA follows: TGTGCCAGCAGCTCACCGGGACAGGGGGCATACGAGCAGTACTTC.

V usage is TRBV19 and J usage is TRBJ1-5, with D unresolved. Trimming left V 1 base short and J 1 base short, with 8 bases between. CDR1 is LNHDA and CDR2 is SQIVND in the germline V gene (reference sequence). The CDR3 consists of 15 residues. The CDR3 spells CASSIGQISNQPQHF. CDR3 in DNA: TGTGCCAGTAGTATAGGGCAGATCAGCAATCAGCCCCAGCATTTT.

In the case of this clone: This same CDR3 is encoded by further DNA sequences in the sample. The CDR3 spells CASSHRDSGNTIYF. CDR3 nucleotides: TGTGCCAGCAGCCATCGGGACTCTGGAAACACCATATATTTT. The gene calls are TRBV11-3 and TRBJ1-3; D remains ambiguous. Germline V gene data show CDR1 as SGHNT and CDR2 as YENEEA. There are 14 residues in the CDR3. Deletions cut 5 bases from V and 0 bases from J, with 8 bases between.

The rearrangement joins TRBV6-5 to TRBJ2-7; 8 bases align to TRBD1. The CDR3 covers 14 residues. The junction had 11 bases not matched to a gene; V was cut back by 6 bases and J by 7 bases. The germline V gene has CDR1 MNHEY and CDR2 SVGAGI. The DNA of the CDR3 is TGTGCCAGCAGGAACAGGGGGACCGGTCCAGAGCAGTACTTC. It yields the protein CASRNRGTGPEQYF.

V and J are TRBV27 and TRBJ2-1; 7 nucleotides line up with TRBD2. The CDR3 is 15 amino acids. Unmatched junction bases numbered 9, after V lost 3 bases and J lost 7 bases. The germline V gene encodes CDR1 MNHEY and CDR2 SMNVEV (reference sequence). As DNA, the CDR3 is TGTGCCAGCAGTTTGGGGGGGGTCAGGATGAATGAGCAGTTCTTC. Translation gives CASSLGGVRMNEQFF.

This rearrangement joins TRBV6-5 to TRBJ2-5; no definite D call. The germline CDR1 and CDR2 sequences are MNHEY and SVGAGI. V gave up 8 bases and J gave up 3 bases, with 10 bases separating them. The CDR3 has 12 amino acids. The CDR3 reads CASSPSEETQYF. CDR3 DNA sequence: TGTGCCAGCTCTCCCTCAGAAGAGACCCAGTACTTC.

The chain uses TRBV6-5 and TRBJ1-2, with D unresolved. This CDR3 spans 11 amino acids. V was trimmed by 7 bases and J by 7 bases, leaving 10 bases between them. Looked up from germline, CDR1 is MNHEY and CDR2 is SVGAGI. The CDR3 is CASTPGRGYTF. The CDR3 DNA sequence: TGTGCCAGCACTCCGGGTCGTGGCTACACCTTC.

The V call is TRBV3-1 (or the pseudogene TRBV3-2), the J call TRBJ2-3, with TRBD1 identical over 7 bases. This CDR3 comprises 16 residues. Germline V gene data show CDR1 as LGHDT and CDR2 as YNNKEL (reference sequence). With 2 bases clipped from V and 1 base from J, the junction kept 6 bases outside the gene matches. For the CDR3, the DNA is TGTGCCAGCAGCCAAAAGACAGGGTGGGGCACAGATACGCAGTATTTT. Its translation: CASSQKTGWGTDTQYF.

The chain is built from TRBV11-2 and TRBJ2-5; the D gene is possibly TRBD2 (6 bases). The CDR3 totals 15 residues. V was pared by 3 bases and J by 5 bases, with 16 bases between. The germline V gene encodes CDR1 SGHAT and CDR2 FQNNGV. The CDR3 DNA is TGTGCCAGCAGCTTCAGCCGCGGGGTGGGGGAGACCCAGTACTTC. Amino acid sequence: CASSFSRGVGETQYF.

The V gene is TRBV5-4, the J gene TRBJ2-5, with TRBD1 identical over 10 bases. The CDR3 runs 14 residues. The germline V gene has CDR1 SGHNT and CDR2 YYREEE (reference sequence). Trimming cost V 5 bases and J 4 bases; bases outside gene matches: 5. The CDR3 bases are TGTGCCAGCAGGGCGGGACAGGGGATAGAGACCCAGTACTTC. It yields the protein CASRAGQGIETQYF.

This chain links TRBV5-1 with TRBJ2-3; D gene ambiguous. With 1 base removed from V and 6 bases from J, the gap between germline ends came to 15 bases. Looked up from germline, CDR1 is SGHRS and CDR2 is YFSETQ. CDR3 size: 15 residues. Here the CDR3 reads CASSLRGGSPDTQYF. In DNA, the CDR3 is TGCGCCAGCAGCTTGCGAGGTGGCTCCCCGGATACGCAGTATTTT. The full variable domain, completed using reference TRBV5-1 and TRBJ2-3, is KAGVTQTPRYLIKTRGQQVTLSCSPISGHRSVSWYQQTPGQGLQFLFEYFSETQRNKGNFPGRFSGRQFSNSRSEMNVSTLELGDSALYLCASSLRGGSPDTQYFGPGTRLTVL.

The chain joins TRBV21-1 to TRBJ2-5; TRBD1 is taken as the D call from the table, unchecked against the DNA. TRBV21-1 counts as a pseudogene. This CDR3 comprises 12 residues. CDR3 in amino acids: CASRGQEETQYF. For the CDR3, the DNA is TGTGCCAGCAGGGGGCAGGAAGAGACCCAGTACTTC.

V usage is TRBV2 and J usage is TRBJ1-4, with 9 bases lining up with TRBD1. The germline V gene has CDR1 SNHLY and CDR2 FYNNEI. The V and J ends lost 8 bases and 13 bases, in that order; junction bases with no gene match: 8. This CDR3 contains 12 residues. This CDR3 is CASALTGGRLFF. CDR3 DNA sequence: TGTGCCAGCGCCCTTACAGGGGGCAGACTGTTTTTT.

The gene calls are TRBV3-1 (or the pseudogene TRBV3-2) and TRBJ2-1, with 10 bases aligning to TRBD2. Germline lookup yields CDR1 LGHDT and CDR2 YNNKEL (reference sequence). The CDR3 has 18 residues. The trim removed 0 bases at V and 4 bases at J, leaving 9 bases unmatched. As DNA, the CDR3 is TGTGCCAGCAGCCAAGATAGGAGGACTAGCGGAGTTTACAATGAGCAGTTCTTC. This codes for CASSQDRRTSGVYNEQFF.